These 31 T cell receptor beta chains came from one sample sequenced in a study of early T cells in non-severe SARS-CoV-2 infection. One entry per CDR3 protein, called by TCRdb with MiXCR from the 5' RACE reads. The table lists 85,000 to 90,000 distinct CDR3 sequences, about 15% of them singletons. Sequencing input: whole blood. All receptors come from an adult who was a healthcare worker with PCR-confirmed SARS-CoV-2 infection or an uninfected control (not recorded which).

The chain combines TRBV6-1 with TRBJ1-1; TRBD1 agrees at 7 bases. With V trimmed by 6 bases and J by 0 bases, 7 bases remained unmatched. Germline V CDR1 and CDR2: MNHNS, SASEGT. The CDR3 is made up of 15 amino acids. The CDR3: CASRPGQSVNTEAFF. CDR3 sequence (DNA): TGTGCCAGCAGGCCGGGACAGTCGGTGAACACTGAAGCTTTCTTT.

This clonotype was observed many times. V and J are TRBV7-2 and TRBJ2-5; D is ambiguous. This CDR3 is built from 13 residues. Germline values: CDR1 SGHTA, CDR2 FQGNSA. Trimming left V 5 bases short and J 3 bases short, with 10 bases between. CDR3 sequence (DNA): TGTGCCAGCAGCCCCCGCCGGGAAGAGACCCAGTACTTC. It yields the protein CASSPRREETQYF.

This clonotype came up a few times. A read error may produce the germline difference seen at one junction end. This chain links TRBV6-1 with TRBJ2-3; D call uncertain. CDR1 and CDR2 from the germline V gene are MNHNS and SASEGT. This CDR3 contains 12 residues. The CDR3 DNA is TGTGCCAGCAGTGGAAGCACATATACGCAGTATTTT. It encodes CASSGSTYTQYF.

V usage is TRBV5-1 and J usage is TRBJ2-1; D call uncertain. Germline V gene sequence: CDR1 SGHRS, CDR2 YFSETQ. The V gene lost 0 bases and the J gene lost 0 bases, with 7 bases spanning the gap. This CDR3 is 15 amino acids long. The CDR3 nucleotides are TGCGCCAGCAGCTTGGGGGCTAGCTCCTACAATGAGCAGTTCTTC. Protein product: CASSLGASSYNEQFF.

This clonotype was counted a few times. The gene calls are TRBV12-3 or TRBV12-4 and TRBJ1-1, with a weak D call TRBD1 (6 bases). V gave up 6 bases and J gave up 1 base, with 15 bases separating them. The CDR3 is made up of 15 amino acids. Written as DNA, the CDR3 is TGTGCCAGCAGCAATCCATTACAGGGGAACACTGAAGCTTTCTTT. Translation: CASSNPLQGNTEAFF.

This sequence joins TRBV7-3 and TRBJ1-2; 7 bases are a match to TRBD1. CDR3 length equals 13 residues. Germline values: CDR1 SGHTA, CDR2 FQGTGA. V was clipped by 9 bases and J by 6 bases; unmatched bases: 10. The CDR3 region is CARRIQGGHGYTF. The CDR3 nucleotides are TGTGCCAGGAGGATTCAGGGGGGACATGGCTACACCTTC.

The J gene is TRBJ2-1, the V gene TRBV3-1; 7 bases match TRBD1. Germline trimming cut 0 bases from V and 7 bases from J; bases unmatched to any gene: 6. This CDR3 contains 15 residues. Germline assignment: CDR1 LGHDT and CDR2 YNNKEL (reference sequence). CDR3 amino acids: CASSQDAGDRNEQFF. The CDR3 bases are TGTGCCAGCAGCCAAGATGCAGGGGACAGAAATGAGCAGTTCTTC.

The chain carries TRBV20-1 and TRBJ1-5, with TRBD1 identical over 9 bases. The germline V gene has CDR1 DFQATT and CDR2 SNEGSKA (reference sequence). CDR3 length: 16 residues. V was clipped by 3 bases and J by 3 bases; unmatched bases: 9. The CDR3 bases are TGCAGTGCTAGGGACAGGGGTCGGGAGACCAATCAGCCCCAGCATTTT. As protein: CSARDRGRETNQPQHF.

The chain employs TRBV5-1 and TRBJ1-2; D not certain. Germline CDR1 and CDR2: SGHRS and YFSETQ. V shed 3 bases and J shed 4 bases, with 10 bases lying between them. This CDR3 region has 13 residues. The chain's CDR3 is CASSYQDPYGYTF. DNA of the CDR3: TGCGCCAGCAGCTATCAAGACCCCTATGGCTACACCTTC. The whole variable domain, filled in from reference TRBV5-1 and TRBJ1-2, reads KAGVTQTPRYLIKTRGQQVTLSCSPISGHRSVSWYQQTPGQGLQFLFEYFSETQRNKGNFPGRFSGRQFSNSRSEMNVSTLELGDSALYLCASSYQDPYGYTFGSGTRLTVV.

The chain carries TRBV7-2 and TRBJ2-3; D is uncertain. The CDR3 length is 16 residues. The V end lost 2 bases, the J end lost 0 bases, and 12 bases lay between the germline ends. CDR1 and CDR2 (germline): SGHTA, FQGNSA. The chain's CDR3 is CASSLTAPGSTDTQYF. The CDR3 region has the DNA TGTGCCAGCAGCTTAACTGCCCCCGGGAGCACAGATACGCAGTATTTT. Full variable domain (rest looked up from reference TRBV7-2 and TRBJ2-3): GAGVSQSPSNKVTEKGKDVELRCDPISGHTALYWYRQSLGQGLEFLIYFQGNSAPDKSGLPSDRFSAERTGGSVSTLTIQRTQQEDSAVYLCASSLTAPGSTDTQYFGPGTRLTVL.

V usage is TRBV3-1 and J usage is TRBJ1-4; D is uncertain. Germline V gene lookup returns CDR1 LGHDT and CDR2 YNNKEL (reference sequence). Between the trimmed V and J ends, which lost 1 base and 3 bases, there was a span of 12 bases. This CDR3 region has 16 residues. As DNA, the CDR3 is TGTGCCAGCAGCCAAGTCCCGGAGGTGGCTAATGAAAAACTGTTTTTT. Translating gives CASSQVPEVANEKLFF.

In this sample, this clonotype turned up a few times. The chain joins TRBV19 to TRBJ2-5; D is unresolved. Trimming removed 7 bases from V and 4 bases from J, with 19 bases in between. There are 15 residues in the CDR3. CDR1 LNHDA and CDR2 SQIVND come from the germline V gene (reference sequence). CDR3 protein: CASTLNRANGETQYF. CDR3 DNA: TGTGCCAGTACCCTCAACCGTGCAAACGGAGAGACCCAGTACTTC.

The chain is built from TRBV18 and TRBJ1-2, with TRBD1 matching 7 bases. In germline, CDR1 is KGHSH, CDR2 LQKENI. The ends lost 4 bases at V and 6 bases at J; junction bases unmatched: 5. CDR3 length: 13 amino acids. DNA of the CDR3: TGTGCCAGCTCACTACAGACAGGGAATGGCTACACCTTC. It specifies CASSLQTGNGYTF.

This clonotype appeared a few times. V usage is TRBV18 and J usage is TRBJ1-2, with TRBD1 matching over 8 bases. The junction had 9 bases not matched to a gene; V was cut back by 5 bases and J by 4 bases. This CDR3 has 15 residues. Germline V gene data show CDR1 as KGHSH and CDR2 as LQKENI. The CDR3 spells CASSNGQGPSYGYTF. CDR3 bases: TGTGCCAGCTCAAATGGACAGGGACCATCCTATGGCTACACCTTC. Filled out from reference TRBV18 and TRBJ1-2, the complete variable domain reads NAGVMQNPRHLVRRRGQEARLRCSPMKGHSHVYWYRQLPEEGLKFMVYLQKENIIDESGMPKERFSAEFPKEGPSILRIQQVVRGDSAAYFCASSNGQGPSYGYTFGSGTRLTVV.

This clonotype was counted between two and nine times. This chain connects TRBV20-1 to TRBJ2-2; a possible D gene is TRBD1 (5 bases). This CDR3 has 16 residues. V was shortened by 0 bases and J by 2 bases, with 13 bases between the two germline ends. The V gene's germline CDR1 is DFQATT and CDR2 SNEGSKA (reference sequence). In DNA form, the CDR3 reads TGCAGTGCTAGAGACACCCGCGACAGTAACACCGGGGAGCTGTTTTTT. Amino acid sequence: CSARDTRDSNTGELFF.

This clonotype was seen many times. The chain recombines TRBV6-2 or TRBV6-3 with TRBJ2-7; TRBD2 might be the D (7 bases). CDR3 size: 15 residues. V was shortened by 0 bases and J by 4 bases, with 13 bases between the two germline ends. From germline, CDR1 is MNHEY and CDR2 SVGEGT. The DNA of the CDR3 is TGTGCCAGCAGTTACTCGGGCGCGGGGGCGTACGAGCAGTACGTC. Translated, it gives CASSYSGAGAYEQYV.

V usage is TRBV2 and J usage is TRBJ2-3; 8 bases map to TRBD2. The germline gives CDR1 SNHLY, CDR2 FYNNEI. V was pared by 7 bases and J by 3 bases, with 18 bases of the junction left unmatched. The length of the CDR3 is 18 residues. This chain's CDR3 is CASMGLAGGSSWTDTQYF. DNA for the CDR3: TGTGCCAGCATGGGGCTTGCGGGGGGCTCGAGTTGGACAGATACGCAGTATTTT.

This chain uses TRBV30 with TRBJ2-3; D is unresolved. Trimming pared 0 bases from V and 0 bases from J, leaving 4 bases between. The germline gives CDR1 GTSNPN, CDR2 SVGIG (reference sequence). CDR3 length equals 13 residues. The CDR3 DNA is TGTGCCTGGAGTGTACTAAGCACAGATACGCAGTATTTT. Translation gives CAWSVLSTDTQYF.

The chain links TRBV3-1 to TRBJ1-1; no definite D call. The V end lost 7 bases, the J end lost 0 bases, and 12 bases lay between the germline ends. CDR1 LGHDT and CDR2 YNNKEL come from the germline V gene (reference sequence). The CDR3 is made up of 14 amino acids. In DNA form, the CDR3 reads TGTGCCAGCACTCCGGGATCGATGAACACTGAAGCTTTCTTT. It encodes CASTPGSMNTEAFF.

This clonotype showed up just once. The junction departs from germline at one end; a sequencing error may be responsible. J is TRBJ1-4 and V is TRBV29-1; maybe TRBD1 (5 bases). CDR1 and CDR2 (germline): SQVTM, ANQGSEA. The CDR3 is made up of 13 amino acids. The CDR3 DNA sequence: TGCAGCGTTGAGGGGGGAGGTAATGAAGAACTGTTTTTT. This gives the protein CSVEGGGNEELFF.

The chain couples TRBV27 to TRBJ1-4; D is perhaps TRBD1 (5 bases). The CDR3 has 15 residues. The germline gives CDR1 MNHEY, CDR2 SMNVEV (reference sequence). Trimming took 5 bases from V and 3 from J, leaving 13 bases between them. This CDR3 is CASSRSGGSNEKLFF. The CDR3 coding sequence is TGTGCCAGCAGTCGGAGCGGGGGATCTAATGAAAAACTGTTTTTT.

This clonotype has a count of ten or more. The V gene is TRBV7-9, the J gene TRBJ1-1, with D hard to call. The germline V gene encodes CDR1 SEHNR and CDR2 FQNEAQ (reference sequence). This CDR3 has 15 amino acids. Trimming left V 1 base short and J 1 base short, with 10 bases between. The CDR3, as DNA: TGTGCCAGCAGCTTAGGACTTGTACAGAACACTGAAGCTTTCTTT. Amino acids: CASSLGLVQNTEAFF.

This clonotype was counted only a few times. CDR3 coding DNA: TGCGCCAGCTTTACGGGAGAAAGTAATCGGGGCCCAGATACGCAGTATTTT. It codes for CASFTGESNRGPDTQYF. J is TRBJ2-3 and V is TRBV5-1, with a tentative D call TRBD2 (6 bases). This CDR3 has 17 amino acids. Germline loops: CDR1 SGHRS, CDR2 YFSETQ. V was shortened by 7 bases and J by 4 bases, with 25 bases between the two germline ends.

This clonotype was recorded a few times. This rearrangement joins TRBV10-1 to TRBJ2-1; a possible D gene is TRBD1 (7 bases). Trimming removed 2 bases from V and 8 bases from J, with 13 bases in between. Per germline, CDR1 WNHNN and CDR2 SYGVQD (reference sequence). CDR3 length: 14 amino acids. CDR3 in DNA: TGCGCCAGCAGTGAGCAGACAGGGAGGCATGAGCAGTTCTTC. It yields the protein CASSEQTGRHEQFF.

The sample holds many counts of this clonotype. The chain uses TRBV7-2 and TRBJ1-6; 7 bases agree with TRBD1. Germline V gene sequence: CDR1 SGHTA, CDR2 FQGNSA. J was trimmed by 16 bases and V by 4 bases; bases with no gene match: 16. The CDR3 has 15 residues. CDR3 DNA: TGTGCCAGCAGCTCCGAGGGAGGATGGCAGGGGGGGCTCCACTTT. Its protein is CASSSEGGWQGGLHF.

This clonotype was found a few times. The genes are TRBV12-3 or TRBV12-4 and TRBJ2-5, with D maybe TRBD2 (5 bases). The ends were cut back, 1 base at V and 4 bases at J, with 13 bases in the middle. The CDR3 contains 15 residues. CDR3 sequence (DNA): TGTGCCAGCAGTTTAGAGGCAGGACTGCGAGAGACCCAGTACTTC. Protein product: CASSLEAGLRETQYF.

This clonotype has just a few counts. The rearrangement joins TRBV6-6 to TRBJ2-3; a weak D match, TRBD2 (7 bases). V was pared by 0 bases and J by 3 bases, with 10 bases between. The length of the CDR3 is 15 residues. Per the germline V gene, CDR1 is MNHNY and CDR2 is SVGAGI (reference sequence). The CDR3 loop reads CASSYSGGRTDTQYF. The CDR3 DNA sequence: TGTGCCAGCAGTTACTCGGGGGGGCGGACAGATACGCAGTATTTT.

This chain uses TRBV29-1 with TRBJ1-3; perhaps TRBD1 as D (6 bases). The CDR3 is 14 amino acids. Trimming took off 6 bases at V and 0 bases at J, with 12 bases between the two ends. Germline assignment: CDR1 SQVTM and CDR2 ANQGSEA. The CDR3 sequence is CSVQGQSSGNTIYF. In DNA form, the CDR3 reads TGCAGCGTACAGGGCCAGAGCTCTGGAAACACCATATATTTT.

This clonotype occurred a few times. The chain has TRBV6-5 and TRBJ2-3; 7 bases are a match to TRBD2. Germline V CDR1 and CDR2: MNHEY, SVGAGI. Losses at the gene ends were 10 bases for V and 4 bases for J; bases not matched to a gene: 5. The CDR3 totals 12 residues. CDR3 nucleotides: TGTGCCACCCGGACTAGTCCAGATACGCAGTATTTT. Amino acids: CATRTSPDTQYF.

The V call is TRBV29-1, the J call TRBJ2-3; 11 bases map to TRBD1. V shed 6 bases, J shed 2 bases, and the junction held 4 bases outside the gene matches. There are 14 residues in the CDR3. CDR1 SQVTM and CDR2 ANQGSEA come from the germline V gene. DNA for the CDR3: TGCAGCGTCGGACAGGGGGCCTTCACAGATACGCAGTATTTT. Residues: CSVGQGAFTDTQYF.

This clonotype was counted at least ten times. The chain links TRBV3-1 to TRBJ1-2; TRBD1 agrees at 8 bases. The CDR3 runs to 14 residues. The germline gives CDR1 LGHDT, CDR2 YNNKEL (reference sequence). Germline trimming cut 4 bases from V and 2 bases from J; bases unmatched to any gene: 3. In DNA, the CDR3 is TGTGCCAGCAGCCCCGGACAGGGAAACTATGGCTACACCTTC. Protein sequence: CASSPGQGNYGYTF. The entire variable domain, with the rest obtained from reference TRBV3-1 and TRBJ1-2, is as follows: DTAVSQTPKYLVTQMGNDKSIKCEQNLGHDTMYWYKQDSKKFLKIMFSYNNKELIINETVPNRFSPKSPDKAHLNLHINSLELGDSAVYFCASSPGQGNYGYTFGSGTRLTVV.